This T cell receptor beta chain was recorded in a study of blood T cell repertoires in COVID-19. The length of the CDR3 is 15 residues. Deletions cut 5 bases from V and 0 bases from J, with 11 bases between. Germline-derived CDR1 and CDR2 are LNHDA and SQIVND (reference sequence). Produced via immunoSEQ multiplex PCR; TCRdb's table is partial and in-frame only. The sample comprises about 55,000 clones, roughly 80% of which are singletons, and over 5.5% rests with the top ten. The V gene is TRBV19, the J gene TRBJ1-3; TRBD1 is a possible D gene (6 bases). The sequencing sample was made of peripheral blood. The sequence came from a human donor in a cohort sampled during active or convalescent COVID-19. This CDR3 reads CASSLTGNSGNTIYF. The CDR3 nucleotides read TGTGCCAGTAGTTTAACAGGGAACTCTGGAAACACCATATATTTT.